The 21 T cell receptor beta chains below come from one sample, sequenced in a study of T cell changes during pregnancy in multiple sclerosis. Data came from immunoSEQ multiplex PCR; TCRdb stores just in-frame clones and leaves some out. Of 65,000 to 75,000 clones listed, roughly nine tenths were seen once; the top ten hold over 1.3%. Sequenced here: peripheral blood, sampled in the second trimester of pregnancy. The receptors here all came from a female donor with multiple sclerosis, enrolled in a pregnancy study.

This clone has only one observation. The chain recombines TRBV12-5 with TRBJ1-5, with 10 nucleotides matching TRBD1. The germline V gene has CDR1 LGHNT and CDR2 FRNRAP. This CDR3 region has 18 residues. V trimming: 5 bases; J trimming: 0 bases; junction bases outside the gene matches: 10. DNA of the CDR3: TGTGCTAGTGGTAGAAGAGACAGGGGGCTTTATAGCAATCAGCCCCAGCATTTT. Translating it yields CASGRRDRGLYSNQPQHF.

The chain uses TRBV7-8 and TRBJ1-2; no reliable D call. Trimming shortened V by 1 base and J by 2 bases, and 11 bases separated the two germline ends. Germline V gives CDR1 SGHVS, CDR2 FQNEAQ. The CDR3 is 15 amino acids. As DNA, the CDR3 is TGTGCCAGCAGCTTAGAAATAAGCCCCAACTATGGCTACACCTTC. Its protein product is CASSLEISPNYGYTF. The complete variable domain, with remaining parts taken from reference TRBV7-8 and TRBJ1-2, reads GAGVSQSPRYKVAKRGQDVALRCDPISGHVSLFWYQQALGQGPEFLTYFQNEAQLDKSGLPSDRFFAERPEGSVSTLKIQRTQQEDSAVYLCASSLEISPNYGYTFGSGTRLTVV.

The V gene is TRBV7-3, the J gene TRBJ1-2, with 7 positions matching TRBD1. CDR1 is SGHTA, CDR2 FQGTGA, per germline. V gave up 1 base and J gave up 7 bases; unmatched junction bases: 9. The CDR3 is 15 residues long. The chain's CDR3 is CASSLRATGRIGYTF. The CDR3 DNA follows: TGTGCCAGCAGCTTAAGGGCGACAGGGCGAATTGGCTACACCTTC.

The CDR3 spells CASIGLAGVVGTDTQYF. CDR3 nucleotide sequence: TGCGCCAGCATTGGACTAGCGGGAGTGGTAGGGACAGATACGCAGTATTTT. This chain connects TRBV10-2 to TRBJ2-3, with 13 positions matching TRBD2. V was clipped by 7 bases and J by 3 bases; unmatched bases: 10. The CDR3 has 17 amino acids. The germline V gene has CDR1 WSHSY and CDR2 SAAADI.

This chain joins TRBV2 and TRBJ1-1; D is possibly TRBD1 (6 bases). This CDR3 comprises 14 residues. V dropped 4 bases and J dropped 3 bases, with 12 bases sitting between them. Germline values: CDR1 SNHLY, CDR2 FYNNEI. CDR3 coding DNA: TGTGCCAGCAGTGTCACAGGGTGGGACACTGAAGCTTTCTTT. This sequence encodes CASSVTGWDTEAFF. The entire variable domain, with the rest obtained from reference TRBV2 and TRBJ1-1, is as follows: EPEVTQTPSHQVTQMGQEVILRCVPISNHLYFYWYRQILGQKVEFLVSFYNNEISEKSEIFDDQFSVERPDGSNFTLKIRSTKLEDSAMYFCASSVTGWDTEAFFGQGTRLTVV.

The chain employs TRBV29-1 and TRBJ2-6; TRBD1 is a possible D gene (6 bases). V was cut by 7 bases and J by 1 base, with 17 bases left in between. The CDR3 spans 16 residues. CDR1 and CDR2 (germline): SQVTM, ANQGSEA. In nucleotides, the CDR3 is TGCAGCGCCTTCCGGGACATAGGTTCTGGGGCCAACGTCCTGACTTTC. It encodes CSAFRDIGSGANVLTF.

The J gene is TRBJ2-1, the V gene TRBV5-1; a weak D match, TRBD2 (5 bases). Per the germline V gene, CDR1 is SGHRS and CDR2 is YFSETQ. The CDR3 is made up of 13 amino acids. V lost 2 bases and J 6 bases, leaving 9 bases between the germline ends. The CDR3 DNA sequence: TGCGCCAGCAGCTTTGGGAGATCCAATGAGCAGTTCTTC. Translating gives CASSFGRSNEQFF.

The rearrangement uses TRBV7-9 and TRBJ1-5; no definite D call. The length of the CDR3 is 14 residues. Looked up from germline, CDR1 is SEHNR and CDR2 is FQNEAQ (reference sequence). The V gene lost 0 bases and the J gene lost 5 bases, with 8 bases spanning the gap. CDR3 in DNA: TGTGCCAGCAGCTTAGCTCCAGGCCATCAGCCCCAGCATTTT. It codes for CASSLAPGHQPQHF.

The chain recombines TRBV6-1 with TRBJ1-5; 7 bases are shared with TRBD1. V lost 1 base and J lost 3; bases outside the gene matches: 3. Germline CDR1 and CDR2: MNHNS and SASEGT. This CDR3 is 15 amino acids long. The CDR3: CASSEDRGFNQPQHF. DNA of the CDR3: TGTGCCAGCAGTGAAGACAGGGGTTTCAATCAGCCCCAGCATTTT.

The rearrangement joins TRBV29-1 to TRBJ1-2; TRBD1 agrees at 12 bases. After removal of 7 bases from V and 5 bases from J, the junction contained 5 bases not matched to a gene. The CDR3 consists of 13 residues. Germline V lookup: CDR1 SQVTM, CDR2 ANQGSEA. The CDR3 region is CSGTGQGAYGYTF. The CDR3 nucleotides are TGCAGCGGAACGGGACAGGGGGCATATGGCTACACCTTC.

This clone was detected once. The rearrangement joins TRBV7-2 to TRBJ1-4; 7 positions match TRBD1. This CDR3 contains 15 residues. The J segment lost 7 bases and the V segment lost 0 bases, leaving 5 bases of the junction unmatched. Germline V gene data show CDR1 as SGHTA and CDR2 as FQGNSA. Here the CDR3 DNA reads TGTGCCAGCAGCTTAGCAGGGGCAGGGGGTGAAAAACTGTTTTTT. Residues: CASSLAGAGGEKLFF.

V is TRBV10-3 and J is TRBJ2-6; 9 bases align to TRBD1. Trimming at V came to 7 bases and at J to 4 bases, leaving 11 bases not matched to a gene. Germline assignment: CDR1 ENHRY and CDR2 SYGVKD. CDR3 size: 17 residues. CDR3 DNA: TGTGCCATCAAGCCCGGACAGGGGCTGGGGGGGGCCAACGTCCTGACTTTC. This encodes CAIKPGQGLGGANVLTF.

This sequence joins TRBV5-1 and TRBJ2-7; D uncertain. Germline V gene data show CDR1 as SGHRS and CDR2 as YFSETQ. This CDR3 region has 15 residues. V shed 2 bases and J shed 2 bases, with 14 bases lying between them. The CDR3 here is CASSFGTASPYEQYF. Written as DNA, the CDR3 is TGCGCCAGCAGCTTTGGTACAGCTTCTCCCTACGAGCAGTACTTC. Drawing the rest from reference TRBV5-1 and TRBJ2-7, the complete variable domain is KAGVTQTPRYLIKTRGQQVTLSCSPISGHRSVSWYQQTPGQGLQFLFEYFSETQRNKGNFPGRFSGRQFSNSRSEMNVSTLELGDSALYLCASSFGTASPYEQYFGPGTRLTVT.

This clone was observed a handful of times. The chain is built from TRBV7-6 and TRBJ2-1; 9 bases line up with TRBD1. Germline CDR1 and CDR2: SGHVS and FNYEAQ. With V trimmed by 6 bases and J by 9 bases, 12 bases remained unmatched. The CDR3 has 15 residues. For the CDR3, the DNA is TGTGCCAGCAGTTTCTCGCCACAGGGGGCGGCTGAGCAGTTCTTC. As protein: CASSFSPQGAAEQFF.

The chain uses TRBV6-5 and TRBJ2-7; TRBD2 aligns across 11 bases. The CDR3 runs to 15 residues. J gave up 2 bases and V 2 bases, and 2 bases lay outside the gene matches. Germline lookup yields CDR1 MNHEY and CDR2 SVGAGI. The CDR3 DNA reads TGTGCCAGCAGTTACCAGACTAGCGGGACCTACGAGCAGTACTTC. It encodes CASSYQTSGTYEQYF.

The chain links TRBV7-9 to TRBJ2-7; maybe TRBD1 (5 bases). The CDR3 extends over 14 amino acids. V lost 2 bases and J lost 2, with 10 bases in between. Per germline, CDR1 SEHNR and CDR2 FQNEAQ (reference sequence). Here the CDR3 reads CASSLNAGPYEQYF. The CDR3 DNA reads TGTGCCAGCAGCTTAAACGCAGGGCCCTACGAGCAGTACTTC.

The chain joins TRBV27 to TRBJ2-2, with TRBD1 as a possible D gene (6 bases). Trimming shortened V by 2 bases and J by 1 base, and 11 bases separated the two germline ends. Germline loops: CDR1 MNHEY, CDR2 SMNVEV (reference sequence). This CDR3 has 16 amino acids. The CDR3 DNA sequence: TGTGCCAGCAGTTTAGGACAGAGCCGGAACACCGGGGAGCTGTTTTTT. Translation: CASSLGQSRNTGELFF.

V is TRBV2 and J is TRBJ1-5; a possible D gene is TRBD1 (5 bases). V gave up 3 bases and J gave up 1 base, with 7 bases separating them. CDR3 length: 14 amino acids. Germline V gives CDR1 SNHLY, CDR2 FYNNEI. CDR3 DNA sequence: TGTGCCAGCAGTGAGGCAGGGAGCAATCAGCCCCAGCATTTT. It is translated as CASSEAGSNQPQHF.

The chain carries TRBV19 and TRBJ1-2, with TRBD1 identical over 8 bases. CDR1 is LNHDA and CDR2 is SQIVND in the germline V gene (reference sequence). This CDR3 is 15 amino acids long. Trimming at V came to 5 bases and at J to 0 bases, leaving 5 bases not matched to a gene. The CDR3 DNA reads TGTGCCAGTAGTGTTGGGACAGGACCTAACTATGGCTACACCTTC. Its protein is CASSVGTGPNYGYTF. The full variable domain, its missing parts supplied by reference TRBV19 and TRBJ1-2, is DGGITQSPKYLFRKEGQNVTLSCEQNLNHDAMYWYRQDPGQGLRLIYYSQIVNDFQKGDIAEGYSVSREKKESFPLTVTSAQKNPTAFYLCASSVGTGPNYGYTFGSGTRLTVV.

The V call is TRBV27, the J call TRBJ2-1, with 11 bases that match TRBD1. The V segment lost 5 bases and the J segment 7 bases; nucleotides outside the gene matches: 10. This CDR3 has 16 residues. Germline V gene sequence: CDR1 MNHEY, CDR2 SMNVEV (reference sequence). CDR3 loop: CASSPSYGQGANEQFF. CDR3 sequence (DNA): TGTGCCAGCAGTCCCTCTTACGGACAGGGGGCGAATGAGCAGTTCTTC.

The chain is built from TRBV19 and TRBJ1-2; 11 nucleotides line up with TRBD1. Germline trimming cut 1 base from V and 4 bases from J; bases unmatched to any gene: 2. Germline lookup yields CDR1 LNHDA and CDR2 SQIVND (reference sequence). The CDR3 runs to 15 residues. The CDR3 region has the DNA TGTGCCAGTAGTATAGCCGGGACAGGGGGCTATGGCTACACCTTC. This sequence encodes CASSIAGTGGYGYTF.